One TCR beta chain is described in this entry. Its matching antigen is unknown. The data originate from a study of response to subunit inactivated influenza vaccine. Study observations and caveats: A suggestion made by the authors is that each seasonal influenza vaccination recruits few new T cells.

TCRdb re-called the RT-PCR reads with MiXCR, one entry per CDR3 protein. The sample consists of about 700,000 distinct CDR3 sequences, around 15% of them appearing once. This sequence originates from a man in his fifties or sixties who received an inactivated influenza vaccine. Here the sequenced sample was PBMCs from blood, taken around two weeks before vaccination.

This CDR3 is CASSLEGAGSTGELFF. CDR3 DNA sequence: TGTGCCAGCAGCTTAGAAGGGGCGGGAAGCACCGGGGAGCTGTTTTTT. The V gene is TRBV7-2, the J gene TRBJ2-2; maybe TRBD2 (6 bases). Trimming left V 1 base short and J 4 bases short, with 13 bases between. CDR1 is SGHTA, CDR2 FQGNSA, per germline. The CDR3 spans 16 residues.